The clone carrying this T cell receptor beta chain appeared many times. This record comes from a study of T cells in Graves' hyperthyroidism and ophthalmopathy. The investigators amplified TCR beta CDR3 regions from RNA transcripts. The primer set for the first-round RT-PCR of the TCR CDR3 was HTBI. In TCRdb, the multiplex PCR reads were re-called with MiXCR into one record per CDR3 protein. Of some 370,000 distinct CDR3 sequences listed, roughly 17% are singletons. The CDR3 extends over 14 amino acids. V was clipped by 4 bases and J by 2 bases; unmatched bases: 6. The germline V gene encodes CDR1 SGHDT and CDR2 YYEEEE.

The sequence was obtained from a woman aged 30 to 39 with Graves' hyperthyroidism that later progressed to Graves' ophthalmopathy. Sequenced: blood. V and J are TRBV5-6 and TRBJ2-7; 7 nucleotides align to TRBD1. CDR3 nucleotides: TGTGCCAGCAGCGCGACAGGGAGCCCCTACGAGCAGTACTTC. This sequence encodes CASSATGSPYEQYF.